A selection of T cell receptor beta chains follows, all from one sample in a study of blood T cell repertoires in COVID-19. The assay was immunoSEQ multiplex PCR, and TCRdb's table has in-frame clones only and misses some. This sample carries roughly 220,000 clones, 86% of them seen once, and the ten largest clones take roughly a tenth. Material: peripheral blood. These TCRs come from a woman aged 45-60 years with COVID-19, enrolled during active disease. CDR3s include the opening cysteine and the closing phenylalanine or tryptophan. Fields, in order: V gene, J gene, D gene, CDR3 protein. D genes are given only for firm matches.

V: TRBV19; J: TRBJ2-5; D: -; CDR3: CASSIPHKGGKETQYF
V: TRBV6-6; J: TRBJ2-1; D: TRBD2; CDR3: CAADGGALGNEQFF
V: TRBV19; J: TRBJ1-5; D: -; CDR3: CASSMSGEGNQPQHF
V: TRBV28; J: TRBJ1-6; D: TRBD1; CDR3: CASSLIQGVNYSPLHF
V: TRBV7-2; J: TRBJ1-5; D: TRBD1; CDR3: CASSQDRVNQPQHF
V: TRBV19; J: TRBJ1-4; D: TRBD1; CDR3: CASTRRGIVDEKLFF
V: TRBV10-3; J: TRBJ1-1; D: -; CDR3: CATLDRNTEAFF
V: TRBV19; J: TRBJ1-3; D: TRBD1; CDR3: CASSIGTGVSGNTIYF
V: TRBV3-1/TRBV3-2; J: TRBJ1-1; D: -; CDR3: CASSQLGRTEAFF
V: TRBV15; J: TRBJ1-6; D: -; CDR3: CATSRDRAGPSPLHF
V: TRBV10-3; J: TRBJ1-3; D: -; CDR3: CAISELGQRSGNTIYF
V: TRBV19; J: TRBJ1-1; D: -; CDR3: CASSYGGAGDTEAFF
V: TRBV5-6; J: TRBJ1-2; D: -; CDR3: CASSPVGGEGGYTF
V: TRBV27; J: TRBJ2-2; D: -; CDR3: CASSLRGGTGELFF
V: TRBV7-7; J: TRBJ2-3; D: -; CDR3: CASSPKGPGPTDTQYF
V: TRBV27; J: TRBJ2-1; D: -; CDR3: CASSLHRNYEQFF
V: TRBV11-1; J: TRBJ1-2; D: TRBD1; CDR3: CASSPGTGGNYGYTF
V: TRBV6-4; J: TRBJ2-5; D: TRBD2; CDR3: CASTRTSGGHSLQETQYF
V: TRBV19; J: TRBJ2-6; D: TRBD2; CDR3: CASSPRGGANFAGANVLTF
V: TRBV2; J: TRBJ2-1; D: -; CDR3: CASSELAISYNEQFF
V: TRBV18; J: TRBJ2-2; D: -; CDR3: CASSPVGTGELFF
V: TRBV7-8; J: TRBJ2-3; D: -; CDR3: CASSPSMLDTQYF